These 7 T cell receptor beta chains came from one sample sequenced in a study of cytotoxic CD8 clonotypes in ibrutinib-treated CLL. Sequenced by immunoSEQ multiplex PCR; TCRdb stores in-frame clones only, minus some. The sample holds under 300,000 clones, more than 70% seen once. Here the sequenced sample was PBMCs, taken at disease progression, from a patient treated with ibrutinib. The receptors derive from a human donor with chronic lymphocytic leukemia.

The chain has TRBV7-3 and TRBJ2-1; D is unclear. The germline V and J ends were trimmed by 2 bases and 4 bases, with 9 bases remaining between them. The CDR3 has 14 amino acids. Germline CDR1 SGHTA, CDR2 FQGTGA. CDR3 loop: CASSLVGPYNEQFF. The CDR3 bases are TGTGCCAGCAGCTTAGTGGGCCCGTACAATGAGCAGTTCTTC.

The chain couples TRBV4-1 to TRBJ2-5, with D unresolved. V was trimmed by 4 bases and J by 2 bases, leaving 17 bases between them. Germline V lookup: CDR1 MGHRA, CDR2 YSYEKL. CDR3 length: 16 residues. The CDR3 sequence: CASSPWDRRKQETQYF. The CDR3 DNA is TGCGCCAGCAGCCCGTGGGATAGGCGGAAACAAGAGACCCAGTACTTC.

This chain uses TRBV5-1 with TRBJ2-6; no clear D. The CDR3 sequence is 16 residues long. The germline gives CDR1 SGHRS, CDR2 YFSETQ. Trimming shortened V by 0 bases and J by 1 base, and 8 bases separated the two germline ends. CDR3 DNA sequence: TGCGCCAGCAGCTTGGGTATAGGTTCTGGGGCCAACGTCCTGACTTTC. Translation: CASSLGIGSGANVLTF.

The chain recombines TRBV7-6 with TRBJ2-6; the match to TRBD1 covers 10 bases. The ends lost 10 bases at V and 0 bases at J; junction bases unmatched: 6. Per germline, CDR1 SGHVS and CDR2 FNYEAQ. The CDR3 covers 16 residues. CDR3 region: CATSGTGVSGANVLTF. CDR3 nucleotides: TGTGCCACTTCCGGGACAGGGGTCTCTGGGGCCAACGTCCTGACTTTC.

This chain joins TRBV11-1 and TRBJ2-7, with 13 nucleotides matching TRBD2. The CDR3 length is 15 residues. With V trimmed by 3 bases and J by 2 bases, 1 base remained unmatched. Germline CDR1 is SGHAT and CDR2 is FQDESV (reference sequence). The CDR3 region is CASSFGLAGAYEQYF. CDR3 in DNA: TGTGCCAGCAGCTTCGGACTAGCGGGGGCCTACGAGCAGTACTTC.

This rearrangement joins TRBV6-1 to TRBJ2-7; perhaps TRBD2 as D (6 bases). V lost 5 bases and J 2 bases, leaving 10 bases between the germline ends. Germline assignment: CDR1 MNHNS and CDR2 SASEGT. The CDR3 has 13 residues. CDR3 coding DNA: TGTGCCAGCAGTTCGGGGGTAACCTACGAGCAGTACTTC. This translates into CASSSGVTYEQYF.

The chain has TRBV7-2 and TRBJ1-1; the D gene is possibly TRBD1 (6 bases). The CDR3 is made up of 15 amino acids. Looked up from germline, CDR1 is SGHTA and CDR2 is FQGNSA. Trimming left V 5 bases short and J 1 base short, with 14 bases between. CDR3 in DNA: TGTGCCAGCAGCCCCGGGACACTCACGAACACTGAAGCTTTCTTT. Its translation: CASSPGTLTNTEAFF.